This T cell receptor beta chain was found in a study of PD-1 blockade in classical Hodgkin lymphoma (dated by TCRdb to the early 2020s). In the study overall: Nivolumab dosing was 3 mg/kg intravenously every 2 weeks, continuing until either disease progression or unacceptable toxicity. To define a peripheral blood immune signature of response to PD-1 blockade in classical Hodgkin lymphoma, the study combined TCR beta sequencing with CyTOF.

Genomic DNA was extracted with the Qiagen DNeasy kit from unsorted PBMCs and from negatively selected CD4+ and CD8+ fractions. Amplification of TCR beta CDR3 regions was done by immunoSEQ multiplex PCR with primers that anneal to V and J segments. Amplification bias was minimized using a synthetic immune receptor repertoire, and residual bias was removed computationally after sequencing. The authors processed their data as follows. Custom Python scripts were used to quantify repertoire diversity as the Shannon entropy index. Unsorted, CD4+ and CD8+ repertoires were analyzed separately, except in combined analyses where CD4+ and CD8+ sequences were merged in silico. Clonal expansion was defined as a frequency increase of at least 2-fold after treatment compared with C1D1, and clones undetected at baseline were assigned a pseudocount of 0.5. Singleton clones were defined as clones with 0 or 1 copy at C1D1, and non-singleton clones were defined as clones with 2 or more copies. Clones expanded in unsorted samples were assigned a CD4+, CD8+ or unknown annotation through matching of protein sequences in sorted samples from the same patient. Wilcoxon tests were applied to paired samples to test diversity changes from C1D1 to C4D1. This is the immuneACCESS table as TCRdb keeps it, with only in-frame sequences that have V and J called. A part of the clones is gone; compared with another copy, unresolved V genes explain less than half, and the rest is unexplained. That table supplies the V and J calls and clone size; D and trimming were determined from the DNA. A total of approximately 8,000 clones appear in this sample, 78% of them only once. 45% of the sample goes to the ten largest clones.

In regard to this clone: Its binding antigen is unknown. The sample holds no much larger clone one base away, and base qualities are not on file.

Trimming removed 5 bases from V and 5 bases from J, leaving 18 bases between the germline ends. The germline V gene specifies SGHAT as CDR1 and FQNNGV as CDR2. The CDR3 contains 16 residues, cysteine and phenylalanine counted. Only CDR3 DNA is held: 48 bases, read in frame from base 1. Taken with the paper, the label for time point translates to: cycle 4 day 1 (C4D1), after 6 weeks of nivolumab. Every trial patient had relapsed after autologous stem cell transplantation, and cohorts A, B and C differed in prior brentuximab vedotin exposure. The trial cohort comprised roughly 50 patients with relapsed/refractory classical Hodgkin lymphoma whose best overall responses were complete response, partial response or progressive disease. Trial patients were treated with single-agent nivolumab in the multi-cohort phase II CheckMate 205 trial. An independent review committee assessed best overall response by applying the 2007 International Working Group response criteria. PBMCs from the trial were collected at three points: immediately before nivolumab initiation (C1D1), and during therapy at cycle 2 day 1 and cycle 4 day 1. Peripheral blood was collected in 8 mL Vacutainer Cell Preparation Tubes, from which PBMCs were isolated by centrifugation and then cryopreserved.

The paper's findings and limits, for the study overall: Newly diagnosed patients were reported to have lower baseline TCR diversity than healthy donors, and relapsed/refractory patients were reported to have lower baseline TCR diversity still. The study was restricted to a single clinical trial cohort, and the causes of repertoire differences, possibly disease activity or prior therapy, were left undefined. Lower diversity was seen in patients whose nivolumab began less than 1 year after ASCT, and these patients were left out of later analyses so that immune reconstitution would not confound the results. Among trial patients, those achieving complete response had baseline diversity similar to that of newly diagnosed patients, while diversity was significantly lower in partial responders and progressors. By C4D1, a significant rise was seen in CD4+ TCR diversity but not in CD8+ TCR diversity (p=0.0027 vs p=0.16), and the rise was most apparent among complete responders (p=0.02).

This receptor was taken from a human donor with classical Hodgkin lymphoma. The chain was built from TRBV11-2 and TRBJ2-2, and perhaps TRBD2 as D gene, on 6 matching bases. The sample was peripheral blood mononuclear cells (PBMCs), taken before the fourth cycle of nivolumab. The DNA is as follows: TGTGCCAGCAGCCCCTCGGGGGAATGGGGGACCGGGGAGCTGTTTTTT. The encoded protein is CASSPSGEWGTGELFF. With all but the CDR3 taken from the reference TRBV11-2 and TRBJ2-2 genes, the full variable domain is: EAGVAQSPRYKIIEKRQSVAFWCNPISGHATLYWYQQILGQGPKLLIQFQNNGVVDDSQLPKDRFSAERLKGVDSTLKIQPAKLEDSAVYLCASSPSGEWGTGELFFGEGSRLTVL.